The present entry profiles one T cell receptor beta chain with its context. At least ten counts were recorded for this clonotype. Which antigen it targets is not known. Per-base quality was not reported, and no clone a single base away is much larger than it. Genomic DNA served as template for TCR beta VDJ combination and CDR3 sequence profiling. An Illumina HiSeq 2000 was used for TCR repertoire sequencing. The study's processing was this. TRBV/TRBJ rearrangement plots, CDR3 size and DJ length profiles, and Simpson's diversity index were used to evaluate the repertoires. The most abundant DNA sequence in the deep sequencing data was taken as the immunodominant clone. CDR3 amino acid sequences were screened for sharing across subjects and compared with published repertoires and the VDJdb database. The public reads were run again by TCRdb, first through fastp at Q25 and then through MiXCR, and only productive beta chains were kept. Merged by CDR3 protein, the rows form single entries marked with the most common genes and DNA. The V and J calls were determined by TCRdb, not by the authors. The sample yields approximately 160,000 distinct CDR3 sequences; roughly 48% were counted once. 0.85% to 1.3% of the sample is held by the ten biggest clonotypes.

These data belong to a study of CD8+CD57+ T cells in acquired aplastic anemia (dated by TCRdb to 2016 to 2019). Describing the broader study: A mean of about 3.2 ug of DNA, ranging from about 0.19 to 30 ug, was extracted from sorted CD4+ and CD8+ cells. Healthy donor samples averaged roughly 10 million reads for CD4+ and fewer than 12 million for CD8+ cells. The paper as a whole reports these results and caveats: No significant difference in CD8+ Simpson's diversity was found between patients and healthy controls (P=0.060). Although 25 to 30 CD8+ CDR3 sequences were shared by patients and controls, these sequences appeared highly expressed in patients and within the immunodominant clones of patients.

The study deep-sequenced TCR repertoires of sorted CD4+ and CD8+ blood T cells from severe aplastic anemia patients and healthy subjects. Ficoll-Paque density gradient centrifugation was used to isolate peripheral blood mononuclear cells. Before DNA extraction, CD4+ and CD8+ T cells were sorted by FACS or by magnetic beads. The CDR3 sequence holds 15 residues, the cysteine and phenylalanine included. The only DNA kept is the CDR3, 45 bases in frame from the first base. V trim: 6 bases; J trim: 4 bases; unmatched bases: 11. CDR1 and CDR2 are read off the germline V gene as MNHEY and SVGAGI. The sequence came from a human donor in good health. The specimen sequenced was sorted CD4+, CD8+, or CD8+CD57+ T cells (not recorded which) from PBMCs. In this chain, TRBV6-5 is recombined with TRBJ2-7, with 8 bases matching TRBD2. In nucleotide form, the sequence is TGTGCCAGCAGGAGAGGAGCGGGGGATTTATACGAGCAGTACTTC. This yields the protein CASRRGAGDLYEQYF.